The clone carrying this TCR beta chain came up a few times. The target antigen is unknown. This record belongs to a study of cytomegalovirus exposure and HLA in healthy donors. General study points: Immune exposure information available was restricted to CMV serostatus.

Germline V lookup: CDR1 LNHDA, CDR2 SQIVND (reference sequence). CDR3 length: 13 residues. V was shortened by 5 bases and J by 0 bases, with 7 bases between the two germline ends. The PCR was carried out with 60 Vbeta primers and 13 Jbeta primers. The method was immunoSEQ multiplex PCR; TCRdb's version includes in-frame clones alone and lacks a portion of them. The sample consists of some 200,000 clones, approximately 78% of them appearing once. What was sequenced was PBMCs. This chain links TRBV19 with TRBJ2-5; the D is unclear. The TCR sequence derives from a woman aged 40-49 years in good health and CMV-seronegative. The CDR3 loop is CASSPPYQETQYF. In nucleotides, the CDR3 is TGTGCCAGTAGTCCCCCCTACCAAGAGACCCAGTACTTC.